Listed below are T cell receptor beta chains from one sample, sequenced in a study of T cell responses to AZD1222 COVID-19 vaccine. Clones were read by immunoSEQ multiplex PCR, and TCRdb kept only the in-frame ones, dropping some. The sample includes 70,000 to 95,000 clones, approximately 90% of them seen just once. Sequenced here: peripheral blood, sampled 28 days after the second AZD1222 dose. The receptors originated from an adult who received the AZD1222 COVID-19 vaccine. The CDR3 runs from the conserved cysteine through the conserved F or W. The D gene is left open where the match is weak. Clone size is not always given. Where it is, it says once, few, many or a class for expanded clones.

j_call d_call clone_size v_call cdr3_nt cdr3_aa
TRBJ2-1 NA NA TRBV9 TGTGCCAGCAGCCCCCGACGGGGGGCCATCTCCTACAATGAGCAGTTCTTC CASSPRRGAISYNEQFF
TRBJ2-2 TRBD2 NA TRBV11-2 TGTGCCAGCAGCTGGCCGGGACTAGCGGGGAACACCGGGGAGCTGTTTTTT CASSWPGLAGNTGELFF
TRBJ2-2 NA NA TRBV21-1 TGTGCCAGCAGGGGACAGGGGACCGGGAGAGTCGGGGAGCTGTTTTTT CASRGQGTGRVGELFF
TRBJ1-3 NA NA TRBV5-1 TGCGCCAGCAGCTTCGCAGGGCGCCCCTCTGGAAACACCATATATTTT CASSFAGRPSGNTIYF
TRBJ2-3 NA NA TRBV11-3 TGTGCCAGCAGCCCTCAGCCCCAACCCACAGATACGCAGTATTTT CASSPQPQPTDTQYF
TRBJ2-7 NA NA TRBV18 TGTGCCAGCTCACCACCGTCTAAGGAATCGGGCGAGCAGTACTTC CASSPPSKESGEQYF
TRBJ2-2 TRBD1 NA TRBV11-2 TGTGCCAGCAGCTTAGCCCGAAGACAGGGAACCGGGGAGCTGTTTTTT CASSLARRQGTGELFF
TRBJ1-1 TRBD1 NA TRBV4-2 TGTGCCAGCAGCCCGGAGGACAGGGCGGGGAATGAAGCTTTCTTT CASSPEDRAGNEAFF
TRBJ1-2 NA once TRBV7-2 TGTGCCAGCAGCTTATGGGACAACTATGGCTACACCTTC CASSLWDNYGYTF
TRBJ1-4 NA NA TRBV5-4 TGTGCCAGCAACGACGGGATTGCTAATGAAAAACTGTTTTTT CASNDGIANEKLFF
TRBJ2-2 NA NA TRBV28 TGTGCCAGCACCACCCCGGACAGCACGAACACCGGGGAGCTGTTTTTT CASTTPDSTNTGELFF
TRBJ2-5 NA NA TRBV3-1/TRBV3-2 TGTGCCAGCAGCCGTGGAGAGGGGATCCAAGAGACCCAGTACTTC CASSRGEGIQETQYF
TRBJ2-3 NA NA TRBV27 TGTGCCAGCAGCCGGACTACAAGGGGGGATACGCAGTATTTT CASSRTTRGDTQYF
TRBJ1-4 TRBD1 NA TRBV28 TGTGCCAGCAGTCTAGGAGGGACAGGGGATGAAAAACTGTTTTTT CASSLGGTGDEKLFF
TRBJ2-3 NA NA TRBV7-8 TGTGCCAGCAGCTTAGTTCGCACAGATACGCAGTATTTT CASSLVRTDTQYF
TRBJ2-4 NA NA TRBV6-6 TGTGCCAGCAGTTACTCAGGGGCAGAACGGAAAAACATTCAGTACTTC CASSYSGAERKNIQYF
TRBJ1-2 NA NA TRBV28 TGTGCCAGCACCCAACTAGGGGGGAGCTATGGCTACACCTTC CASTQLGGSYGYTF
TRBJ2-7 NA NA TRBV27 TGTGCCAGCAGTTTAGGTTACGGCTACGAGCAGTACTTC CASSLGYGYEQYF
TRBJ1-2 NA NA TRBV9 TGTGCCAGCAGCTCCGACGGGTATGGCTACACCTTC CASSSDGYGYTF
TRBJ1-4 NA once TRBV30 TGTGCCTTCGACAAGGCAGTGGAAAAACTGTTTTTT CAFDKAVEKLFF
TRBJ2-7 NA NA TRBV12-3/TRBV12-4 TGTGCCAGCAGTTTAGCGCCATACGAGCAGTACTTC CASSLAPYEQYF
TRBJ1-6 TRBD1 NA TRBV6-2/TRBV6-3 TGTGCCAGCAGTTACCCGGCCGGGACAGCGTCTGGTTCACCCCTCCACTTT CASSYPAGTASGSPLHF
TRBJ1-2 NA NA TRBV30 TGTGCCTGGAGTAGGCTCTCGGTTAACTATGGCTACACCTTC CAWSRLSVNYGYTF
TRBJ1-5 TRBD1 once TRBV6-5 TGTGCCAGCAGTAACAGGGGGGGTCAGCCCCAGCATTTT CASSNRGGQPQHF
TRBJ1-1 NA NA TRBV6-5 TGTGCCAGCAAGAAAGGACCGATGAACACTGAAGCTTTCTTT CASKKGPMNTEAFF
TRBJ1-1 TRBD1 NA TRBV5-8 TGTGCCAGCAGCAGAGACAGGGGCCTAGATCCCTTAATCCGACTCACTGAAGCTTTCTTT CASSRDRGLDPLIRLTEAFF
TRBJ2-1 TRBD1 NA TRBV28 TGTGCCAGCATCGCGGACAGGACCTACAATGAGCAGTTCTTC CASIADRTYNEQFF
TRBJ2-1 TRBD2 NA TRBV24-1 TGTGCCACCAGTGATTTGAGGGCTGGCGGGACTAGGGCTAATGAGCAGTTCTTC CATSDLRAGGTRANEQFF
TRBJ2-7 NA NA TRBV4-2 TGTGCCAGCAGCCCTGCTCTGGGCGTCTCGTACGAGCAGTACTTC CASSPALGVSYEQYF
TRBJ1-5 NA NA TRBV2 TGTGCCAGCAGTGTCTGGGACGGAAATCAGCCCCAGCATTTT CASSVWDGNQPQHF
TRBJ2-3 TRBD1 NA TRBV10-2 TGCGCCAGCCGACAGGGACCCGGGAATACGCAGTATTTT CASRQGPGNTQYF
TRBJ2-1 NA NA TRBV27 TGTGCCAGCGCCACGCCCGGGACCGGGGGGCGAGTTGAGCAGTTCTTC CASATPGTGGRVEQFF
TRBJ1-5 NA NA TRBV24-1 TGTGCCACCAGTGATCCGAATCAGCCCCAGCATTTT CATSDPNQPQHF
TRBJ2-1 NA NA TRBV21-1 TGTGCCAGCAGCAAAGGGCAGGCCCCCTACAATGAGCAGTTCTTC CASSKGQAPYNEQFF
TRBJ2-1 NA NA TRBV19 TGTGCCAGTAGTAGGCAAGGGGGGAGGAACAATGAGCAGTTCTTC CASSRQGGRNNEQFF
TRBJ2-1 NA NA TRBV14 TGTGCCAGCAGCCCGGTGCAGGGCCCTTCCTACAATGAGCAGTTCTTC CASSPVQGPSYNEQFF
TRBJ2-7 NA NA TRBV29-1 TGCAGCGTTGAAGGGGAGGCCTACGAGCAGTACTTC CSVEGEAYEQYF
TRBJ2-5 NA NA TRBV15 TGTGCCACCAGCCGAACCTTGGGGGGAAAAGAGACCCAGTACTTC CATSRTLGGKETQYF
TRBJ1-1 NA NA TRBV2 TGTGCCAGCAGTCTATCATTATTTCAGGGGAACACTGAAGCTTTCTTT CASSLSLFQGNTEAFF
TRBJ2-2 TRBD2 NA TRBV3-1/TRBV3-2 TGTGCCAGCAGCCCTAGCGGGAGGGCCGGTGGGGAGCTGTTTTTT CASSPSGRAGGELFF
TRBJ1-1 NA NA TRBV12-3/TRBV12-4 TGTGCCAGCAGACGAGGGGGAACTGAAGCTTTCTTT CASRRGGTEAFF
TRBJ1-6 TRBD1 NA TRBV9 TGTGCCAGCAGCGTAGGGGGGACAGGGATCGCGAATTCACCCCTCCACTTT CASSVGGTGIANSPLHF